Listed here are 5 T cell receptor beta chains from one sample, sequenced in a study of blood T cell repertoires in COVID-19. TCRdb's copy holds only in-frame clones and misses some; the assay was immunoSEQ multiplex PCR. The data contain approximately 320,000 clones, roughly nine tenths of them singletons. Material: PBMCs or T cells enriched from blood (not recorded which). The receptors derive from a man between 60 and 75 years old who had recovered from COVID-19.

This sequence joins TRBV4-2 and TRBJ2-6; unclear D gene. V was clipped by 1 base and J by 0 bases, with 7 bases between them. Germline loops: CDR1 LGHNA, CDR2 YNFKEQ. The CDR3 is made up of 16 amino acids. This chain's CDR3 is CASSQGHFSGANVLTF. The CDR3 coding sequence is TGTGCCAGCAGCCAAGGACACTTCTCTGGGGCCAACGTCCTGACTTTC.

The gene calls are TRBV27 and TRBJ2-3; the D gene is possibly TRBD2 (5 bases). From germline, CDR1 is MNHEY and CDR2 SMNVEV (reference sequence). Trimming took off 6 bases at V and 2 bases at J, with 15 bases between the two ends. The CDR3 extends over 15 amino acids. CDR3 nucleotide sequence: TGTGCCAGCAGATTCGGAGGACCATCCACAGATACGCAGTATTTT. It specifies CASRFGGPSTDTQYF.

V is TRBV4-3 and J is TRBJ1-2; 8 bases fit TRBD1. CDR1 and CDR2 (germline): LGHNA, YSLEER. The CDR3 length is 14 residues. Trimming cost V 0 bases and J 8 bases; bases outside gene matches: 5. CDR3 coding DNA: TGCGCCAGCAGCCAAGATCTTGGGACAGGAGGCTACACCTTC. As protein: CASSQDLGTGGYTF.

This clone was seen a handful of times. The rearrangement joins TRBV29-1 to TRBJ1-2; D possibly corresponds to TRBD1 (6 bases). Germline V gene lookup returns CDR1 SQVTM and CDR2 ANQGSEA. The CDR3 sequence is 14 residues long. V was shortened by 4 bases and J by 0 bases, with 12 bases between the two germline ends. CDR3 loop: CSVAATGANYGYTF. The DNA of the CDR3 is TGCAGCGTTGCTGCGACAGGTGCTAACTATGGCTACACCTTC.

As to this clone: The junction shows a germline mismatch at one end, possibly a read error. The rearrangement uses TRBV10-3 and TRBJ2-1, with 11 bases that match TRBD2. Germline CDR1 ENHRY, CDR2 SYGVKD. This CDR3 has 14 residues. CDR3 bases: TGTGCCATCAGTGAGGTTGCTAGCGGGGGGCCTGTTCTCTTC. Protein sequence: CAISEVASGGPVLF.